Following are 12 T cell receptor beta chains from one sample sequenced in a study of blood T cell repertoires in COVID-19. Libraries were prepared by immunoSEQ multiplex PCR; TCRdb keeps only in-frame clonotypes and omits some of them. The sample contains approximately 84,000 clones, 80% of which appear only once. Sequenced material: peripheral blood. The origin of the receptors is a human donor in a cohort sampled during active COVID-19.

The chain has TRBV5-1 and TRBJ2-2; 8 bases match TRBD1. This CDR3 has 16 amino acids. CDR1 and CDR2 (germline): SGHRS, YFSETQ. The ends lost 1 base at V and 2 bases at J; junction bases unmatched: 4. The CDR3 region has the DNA TGCGCCAGCAGCTTGTCCGGGACAGGTAACACCGGGGAGCTGTTTTTT. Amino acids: CASSLSGTGNTGELFF.

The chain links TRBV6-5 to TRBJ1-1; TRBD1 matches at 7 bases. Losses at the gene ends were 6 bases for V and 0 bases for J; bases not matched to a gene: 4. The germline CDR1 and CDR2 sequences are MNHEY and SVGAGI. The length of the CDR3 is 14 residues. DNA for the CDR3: TGTGCCAGCAGGATAGACAGGGTGAACACTGAAGCTTTCTTT. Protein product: CASRIDRVNTEAFF.

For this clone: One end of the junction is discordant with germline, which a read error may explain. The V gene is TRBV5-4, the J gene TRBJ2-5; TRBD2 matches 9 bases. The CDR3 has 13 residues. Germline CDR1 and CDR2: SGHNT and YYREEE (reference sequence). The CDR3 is CASSLGLAVLMDF. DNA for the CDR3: TGTGCCAGCAGCTTGGGACTAGCGGTCCTAATGGACTTC.

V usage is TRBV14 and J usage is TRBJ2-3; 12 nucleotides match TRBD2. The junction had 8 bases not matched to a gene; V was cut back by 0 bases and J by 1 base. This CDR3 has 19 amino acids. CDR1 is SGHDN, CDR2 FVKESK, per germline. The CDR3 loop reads CASSQDPRTSGTGTDTQYF. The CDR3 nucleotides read TGTGCCAGCAGCCAAGATCCCAGGACTAGCGGGACCGGCACAGATACGCAGTATTTT.

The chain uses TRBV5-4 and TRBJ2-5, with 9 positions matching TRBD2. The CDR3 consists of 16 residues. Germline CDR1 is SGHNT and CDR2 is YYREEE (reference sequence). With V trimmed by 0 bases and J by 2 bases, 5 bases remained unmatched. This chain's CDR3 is CASSLARLAGQETQYF. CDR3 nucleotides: TGTGCCAGCAGCTTGGCCCGGCTAGCGGGGCAAGAGACCCAGTACTTC.

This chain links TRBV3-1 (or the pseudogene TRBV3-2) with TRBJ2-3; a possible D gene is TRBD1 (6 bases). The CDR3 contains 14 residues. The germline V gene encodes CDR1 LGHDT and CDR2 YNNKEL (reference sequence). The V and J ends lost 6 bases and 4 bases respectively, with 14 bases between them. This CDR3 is CASSRRQVSDTQYF. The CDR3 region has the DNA TGTGCCAGCAGTCGACGACAGGTATCAGATACGCAGTATTTT.

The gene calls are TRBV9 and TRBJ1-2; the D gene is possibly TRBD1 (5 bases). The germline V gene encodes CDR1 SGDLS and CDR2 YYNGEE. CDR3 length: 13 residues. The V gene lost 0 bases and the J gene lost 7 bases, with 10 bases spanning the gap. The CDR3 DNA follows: TGTGCCAGCAGCGTAGGGGGGACTAGTGGCTACACCTTC. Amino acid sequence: CASSVGGTSGYTF.

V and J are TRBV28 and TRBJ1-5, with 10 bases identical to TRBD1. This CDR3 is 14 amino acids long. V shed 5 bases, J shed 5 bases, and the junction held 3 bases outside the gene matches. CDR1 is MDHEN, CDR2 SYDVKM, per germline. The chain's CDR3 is CASSPDRGHQPQHF. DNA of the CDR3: TGTGCCAGCAGTCCAGACAGGGGGCATCAGCCCCAGCATTTT.

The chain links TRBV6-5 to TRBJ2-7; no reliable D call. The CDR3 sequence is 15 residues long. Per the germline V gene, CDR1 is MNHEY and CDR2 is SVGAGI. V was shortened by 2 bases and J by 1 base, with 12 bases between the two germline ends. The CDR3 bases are TGTGCCAGCAGTTACGGGTTGGCAGGTTCCTACGAGCAGTACTTC. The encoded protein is CASSYGLAGSYEQYF.

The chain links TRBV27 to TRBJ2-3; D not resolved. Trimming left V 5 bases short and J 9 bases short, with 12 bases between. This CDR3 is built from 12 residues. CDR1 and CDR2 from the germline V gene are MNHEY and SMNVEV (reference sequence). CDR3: CASSDSWRTQYF. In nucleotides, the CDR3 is TGTGCCAGCAGTGACTCGTGGCGGACGCAGTATTTT.

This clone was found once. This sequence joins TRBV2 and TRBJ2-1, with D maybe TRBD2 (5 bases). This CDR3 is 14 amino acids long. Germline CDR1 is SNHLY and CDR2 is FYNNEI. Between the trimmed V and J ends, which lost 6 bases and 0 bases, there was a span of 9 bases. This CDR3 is CASSNRGSYNEQFF. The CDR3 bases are TGTGCCAGCAGCAACCGGGGCTCCTACAATGAGCAGTTCTTC.

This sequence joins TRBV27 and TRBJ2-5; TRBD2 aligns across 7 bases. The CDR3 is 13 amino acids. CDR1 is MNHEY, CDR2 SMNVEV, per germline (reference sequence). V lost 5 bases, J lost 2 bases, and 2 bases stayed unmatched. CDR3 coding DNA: TGTGCCAGCAGTGGGAGGGCGCAAGAGACCCAGTACTTC. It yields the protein CASSGRAQETQYF.